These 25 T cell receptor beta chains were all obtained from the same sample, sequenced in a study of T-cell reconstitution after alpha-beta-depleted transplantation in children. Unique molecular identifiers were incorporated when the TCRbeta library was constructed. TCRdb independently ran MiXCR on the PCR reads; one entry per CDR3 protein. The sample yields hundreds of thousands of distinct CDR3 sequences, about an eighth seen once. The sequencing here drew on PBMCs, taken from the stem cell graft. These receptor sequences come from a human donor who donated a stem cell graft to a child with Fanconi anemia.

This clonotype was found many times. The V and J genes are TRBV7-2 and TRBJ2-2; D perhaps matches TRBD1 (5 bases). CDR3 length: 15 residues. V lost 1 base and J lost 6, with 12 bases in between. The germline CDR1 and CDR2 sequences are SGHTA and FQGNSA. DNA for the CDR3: TGTGCCAGCAGCTTAGTTCAGGGAACATCCGGGGAGCTGTTTTTT. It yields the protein CASSLVQGTSGELFF.

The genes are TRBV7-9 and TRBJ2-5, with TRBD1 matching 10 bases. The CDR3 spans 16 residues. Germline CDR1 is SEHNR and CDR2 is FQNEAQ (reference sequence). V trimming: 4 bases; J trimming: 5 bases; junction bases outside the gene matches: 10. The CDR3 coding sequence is TGTGCCAGCAGCTCCTTCGACAGGGGGCCACTGGAGACCCAGTACTTC. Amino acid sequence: CASSSFDRGPLETQYF.

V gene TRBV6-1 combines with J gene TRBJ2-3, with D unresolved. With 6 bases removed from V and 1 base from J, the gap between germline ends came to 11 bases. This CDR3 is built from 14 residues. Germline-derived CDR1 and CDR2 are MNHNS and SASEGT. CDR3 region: CASRSLGRTDTQYF. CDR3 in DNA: TGTGCCAGCAGGTCCTTGGGCCGCACAGATACGCAGTATTTT.

In DNA, the CDR3 is TGTGCCAGAAGCTTAGGAGTGTTAGGACAGGGAAGAGGGAGGTGGTGCGGCGAGCAGTACTTC. Amino acid sequence: CARSLGVLGQGRGRWCGEQYF. The chain joins TRBV5-3 to TRBJ2-7; 8 bases align to TRBD1. TRBV5-3 belongs to the ORF category, with a function that is uncertain. With V trimmed by 2 bases and J by 6 bases, 28 bases remained unmatched. The CDR3 contains 21 residues.

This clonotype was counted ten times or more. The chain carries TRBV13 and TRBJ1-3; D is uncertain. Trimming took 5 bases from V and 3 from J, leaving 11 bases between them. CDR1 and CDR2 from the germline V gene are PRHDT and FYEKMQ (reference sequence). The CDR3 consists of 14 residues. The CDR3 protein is CASSPEPFGNTIYF. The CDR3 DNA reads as TGTGCCAGCAGCCCGGAGCCTTTTGGAAACACCATATATTTT.

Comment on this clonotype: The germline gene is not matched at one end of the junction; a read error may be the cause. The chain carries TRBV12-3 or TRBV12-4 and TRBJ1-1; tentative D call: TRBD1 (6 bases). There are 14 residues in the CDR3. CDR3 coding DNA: TGTGCCAGCAGTTTAGCCAGAACTGGGGACATAGGGCTCTGG. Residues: CASSLARTGDIGLW.

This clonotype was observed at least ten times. CDR3 DNA: TGCGCCAGCAGAGGTAGAACAGGAGTGAACACTGAAGCTTTCTTT. Protein product: CASRGRTGVNTEAFF. The chain recombines TRBV5-1 with TRBJ1-1; D is perhaps TRBD1 (5 bases). The CDR3 totals 15 residues. The germline V gene has CDR1 SGHRS and CDR2 YFSETQ. V was shortened by 5 bases and J by 0 bases, with 14 bases between the two germline ends.

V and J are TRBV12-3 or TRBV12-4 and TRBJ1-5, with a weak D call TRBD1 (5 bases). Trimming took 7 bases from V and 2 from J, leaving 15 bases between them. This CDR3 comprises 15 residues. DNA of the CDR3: TGTGCCAGCACGTCCGAGGGGAGCGGCAATCAGCCCCAGCATTTT. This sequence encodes CASTSEGSGNQPQHF.

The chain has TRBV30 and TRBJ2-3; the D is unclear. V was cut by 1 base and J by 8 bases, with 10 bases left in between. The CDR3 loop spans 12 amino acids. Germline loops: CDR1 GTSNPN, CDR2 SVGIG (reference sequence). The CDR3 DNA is TGTGCCTGGAGTGATTTCCTTGGTACGCAGTATTTT. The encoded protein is CAWSDFLGTQYF.

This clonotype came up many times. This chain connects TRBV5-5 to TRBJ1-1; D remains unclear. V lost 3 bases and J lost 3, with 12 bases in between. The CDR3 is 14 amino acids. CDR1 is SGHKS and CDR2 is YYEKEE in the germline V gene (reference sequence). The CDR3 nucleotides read TGTGCCAGCAGCTCTGGTCCGAGGGACACTGAAGCTTTCTTT. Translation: CASSSGPRDTEAFF.

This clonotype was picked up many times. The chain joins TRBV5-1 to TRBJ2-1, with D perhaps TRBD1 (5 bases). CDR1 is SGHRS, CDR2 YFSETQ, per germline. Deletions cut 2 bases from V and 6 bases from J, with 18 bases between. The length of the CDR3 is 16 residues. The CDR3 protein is CASSFLQVTGFNEQFF. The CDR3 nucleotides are TGCGCCAGCAGCTTCTTACAGGTAACTGGATTCAATGAGCAGTTCTTC.

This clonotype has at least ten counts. CDR3 DNA sequence: TGTGCCAGCTCACCCGGGAAGGTCGAGACCCAGTACTTC. It is translated as CASSPGKVETQYF. J is TRBJ2-5 and V is TRBV18; a possible D gene is TRBD2 (5 bases). V was trimmed by 3 bases and J by 5 bases, leaving 10 bases between them. CDR1 and CDR2 from the germline V gene are KGHSH and LQKENI. This CDR3 has 13 residues.

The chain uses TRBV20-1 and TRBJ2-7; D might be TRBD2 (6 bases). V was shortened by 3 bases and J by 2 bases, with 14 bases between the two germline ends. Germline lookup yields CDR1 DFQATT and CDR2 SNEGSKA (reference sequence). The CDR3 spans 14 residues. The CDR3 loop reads CSASLSLAPYEQYV. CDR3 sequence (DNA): TGCAGTGCTAGTCTTTCACTAGCACCCTACGAGCAGTACGTC.

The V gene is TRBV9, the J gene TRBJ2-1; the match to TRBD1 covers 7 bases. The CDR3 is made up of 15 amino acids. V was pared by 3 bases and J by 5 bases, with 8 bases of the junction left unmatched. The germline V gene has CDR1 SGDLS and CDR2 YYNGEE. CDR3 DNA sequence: TGTGCCAGCAGCGCGTCCGGGACAGTTCACAATGAGCAGTTCTTC. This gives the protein CASSASGTVHNEQFF.

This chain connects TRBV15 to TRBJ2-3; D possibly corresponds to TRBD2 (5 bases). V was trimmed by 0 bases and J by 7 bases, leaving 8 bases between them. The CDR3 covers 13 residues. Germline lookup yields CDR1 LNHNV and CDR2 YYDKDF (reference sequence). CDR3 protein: CATSRDGLNTQYF. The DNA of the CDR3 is TGTGCCACCAGCAGAGACGGACTTAATACGCAGTATTTT. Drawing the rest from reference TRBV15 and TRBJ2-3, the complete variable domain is DAMVIQNPRYQVTQFGKPVTLSCSQTLNHNVMYWYQQKSSQAPKLLFHYYDKDFNNEADTPDNFQSRRPNTSFCFLDIRSPGLGDTAMYLCATSRDGLNTQYFGPGTRLTVL.

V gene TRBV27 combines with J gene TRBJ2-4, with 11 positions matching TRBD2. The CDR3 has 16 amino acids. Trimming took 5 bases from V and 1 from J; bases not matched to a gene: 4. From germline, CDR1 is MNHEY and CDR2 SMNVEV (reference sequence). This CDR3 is CASSVTSGGAKNIQYF. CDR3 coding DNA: TGTGCCAGCAGTGTCACTAGCGGGGGTGCCAAAAACATTCAGTACTTC.

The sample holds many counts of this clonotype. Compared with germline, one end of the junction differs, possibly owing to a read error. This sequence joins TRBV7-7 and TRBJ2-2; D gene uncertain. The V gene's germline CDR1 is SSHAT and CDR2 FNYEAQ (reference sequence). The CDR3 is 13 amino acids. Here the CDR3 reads CASSFTYTGELFF. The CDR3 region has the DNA TGTGCTAGCAGCTTTACTTACACCGGGGAGCTGTTTTTT.

The CDR3 region is CSAMEPLIFEAFF. The CDR3 region has the DNA TGCAGTGCTATGGAACCCCTTATCTTTGAAGCTTTCTTT. V usage is TRBV20-1 and J usage is TRBJ1-1; unclear D gene. The V end lost 4 bases, the J end lost 7 bases, and 16 bases lay between the germline ends. Germline CDR1 reads DFQATT; CDR2 reads SNEGSKA (reference sequence). This CDR3 is 13 amino acids long.

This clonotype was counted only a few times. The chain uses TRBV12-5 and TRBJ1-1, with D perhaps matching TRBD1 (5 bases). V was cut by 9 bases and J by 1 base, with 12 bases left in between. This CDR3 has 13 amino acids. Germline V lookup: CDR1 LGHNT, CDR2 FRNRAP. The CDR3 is CASSNTGNTEAFF. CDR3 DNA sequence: TGTGCTAGCTCTAATACAGGGAACACTGAAGCTTTCTTT.

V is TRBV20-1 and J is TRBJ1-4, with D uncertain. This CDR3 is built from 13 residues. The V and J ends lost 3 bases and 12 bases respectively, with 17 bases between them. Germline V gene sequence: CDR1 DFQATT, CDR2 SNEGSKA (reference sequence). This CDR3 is CSARGPGPEELFF. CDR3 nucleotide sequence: TGCAGTGCTAGGGGTCCAGGCCCTGAGGAACTGTTTTTT.

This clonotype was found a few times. CDR3 protein: CASSQDFGEPDQPQHF. The CDR3 bases are TGCGCCAGCAGCCAAGATTTCGGCGAGCCCGATCAGCCCCAGCATTTT. The chain uses TRBV4-3 and TRBJ1-5; D not resolved. Germline CDR1 reads LGHNA; CDR2 reads YSLEER. This CDR3 comprises 16 residues. The V end was cut by 0 bases, the J end by 5 bases, with 14 bases between.

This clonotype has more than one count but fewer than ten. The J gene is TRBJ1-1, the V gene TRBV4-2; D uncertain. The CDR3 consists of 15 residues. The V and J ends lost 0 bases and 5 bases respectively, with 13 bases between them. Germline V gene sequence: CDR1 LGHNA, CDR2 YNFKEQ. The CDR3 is CASSQDLRAGTEAFF. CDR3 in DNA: TGTGCCAGCAGCCAAGATCTAAGGGCGGGGACTGAAGCTTTCTTT.

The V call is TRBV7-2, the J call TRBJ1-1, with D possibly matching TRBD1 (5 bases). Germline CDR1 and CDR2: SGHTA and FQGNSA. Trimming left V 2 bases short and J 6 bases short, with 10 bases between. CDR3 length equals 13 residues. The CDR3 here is CASSLTREAEAFF. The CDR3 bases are TGTGCCAGCAGCTTAACCAGGGAGGCTGAAGCTTTCTTT.

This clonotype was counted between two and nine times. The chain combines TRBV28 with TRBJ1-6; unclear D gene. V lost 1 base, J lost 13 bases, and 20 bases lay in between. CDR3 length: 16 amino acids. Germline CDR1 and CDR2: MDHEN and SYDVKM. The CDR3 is CASSLSPGGLGWPLHF. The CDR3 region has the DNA TGTGCCAGCAGTTTATCCCCCGGCGGGTTGGGATGGCCCCTCCACTTT.

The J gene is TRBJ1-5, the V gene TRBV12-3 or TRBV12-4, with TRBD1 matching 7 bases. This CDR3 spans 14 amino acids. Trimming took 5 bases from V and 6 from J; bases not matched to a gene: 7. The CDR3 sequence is CASSQGQRIQPQHF. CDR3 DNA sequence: TGTGCCAGCAGTCAGGGACAGCGGATTCAGCCCCAGCATTTT.